This T cell receptor beta chain comes out of a study of OX40 agonist ivuxolimab in advanced cancers. Regarding the research as a whole: The costimulatory receptor OX40 (CD134) was targeted by ivuxolimab, a fully human IgG2 agonistic monoclonal antibody. Intravenous ivuxolimab was administered to patients every 2 weeks at six dose levels: 0.01, 0.1, 0.3, 1.5, 3 and 10 mg/kg. Among the 52 dose-escalation patients, about 20 had hepatocellular carcinoma, 15 or so melanoma, 9 renal cell carcinoma and 9 head and neck cancer. A male proportion of almost 85% and a mean age of 60 years, ranging from 23 to 79, were recorded for the dose-escalation cohort. Prior anti-PD-1, anti-PD-L1 or anti-CTLA-4 therapy was permitted, and about two fifths of dose-escalation patients had received checkpoint inhibitors. Partial responses were achieved by three dose-escalation patients, of whom one had hepatocellular carcinoma and two had cutaneous melanoma. The point of sequencing TCRbeta in the periphery was to test whether ivuxolimab changed TCR sequence diversity and drove clonal T-cell expansion. The paper reports the monotherapy dose-escalation portion (N = 52 patients) of the phase I ivuxolimab trial.

For sequencing of the TCRbeta CDR3 region, genomic DNA was extracted from the sorted cells. TCRbeta CDR3 regions were sequenced using the immunoSEQ Assay. TCRdb's version of the immuneACCESS table is confined to in-frame rearrangements and falls short of the full clone set. An unresolved V gene accounts for under half of the shortfall where checked; the remainder is of unknown origin. Counted in this sample were about 94,000 clones; roughly 88% of them appeared once. The top ten clones comprise around 0.29% of the sample. This clone was seen a handful of times. What this receptor recognizes is not known. Base quality data are lacking; no much larger clone is found one base away. Patients with autoimmune disease history or receiving systemic immunosuppression were excluded from the trial. Peripheral blood for TCR sequencing was collected from all dose cohorts at baseline, on cycle 4 day 1, and on cycle 7 day 1. The samples were taken from a phase I, first-in-human, multicenter, open-label dose-escalation trial of ivuxolimab. The trial enrolled adults with locally advanced or metastatic head and neck squamous cell, hepatocellular, melanoma or renal cell carcinoma. Before TCR sequencing, CD4+ T cells and CD8+ T cells from peripheral blood were sorted into separate populations.

V lost 5 bases and J lost 6 bases, and the count of bases not matched to a germline gene is 6. From the cysteine up to the phenylalanine, the CDR3 has a length of 14 residues. Only the CDR3 DNA stays, 42 bases, in frame from base 1. CDR1 is given as SGHAT and CDR2 as FQDESV, both from the germline V gene (reference sequence). What the research found in general, with its limitations: After ivuxolimab, more expanded clones were found on average in CD8+ T cells than in CD4+ T cells. In the 0.1-3.0 mg/kg groups, partial responders were among the patients with the lowest normalized peripheral clonal expansion, particularly in CD8+ T cells. Clonal expansion of both CD4+ and CD8+ blood T cells was observed from baseline to week 6 at doses 0.1 to 3.0 mg/kg. Antigen specificity was not determined for the clonally expanded peripheral T cells. Low levels of normalized T-cell clonal expansion were also seen in some nonresponding patients.

Recombination connected TRBV11-1 to TRBJ2-7; 11 central bases correspond to TRBD1. The specimen was CD4+ or CD8+ T cells sorted from blood, collected in a trial of the OX40 agonist ivuxolimab. The TCR was taken from an adult with an advanced solid tumor such as melanoma, head and neck, liver or kidney cancer. CDR3 sequence: CASSPGTGGREQYF. The DNA reads TGTGCCAGCAGCCCGGGGACAGGGGGGCGCGAGCAGTACTTC.